This entry describes one T cell receptor beta chain. Its antigen remains unknown. Each CDR3 protein gets one entry after TCRdb re-called the 5' RACE reads with MiXCR. The data contain hundreds of thousands of distinct CDR3 sequences, less than 9% of them singletons. V lost 3 bases and J lost 4; bases outside the gene matches: 9. The CDR3 is 16 amino acids. Germline lookup yields CDR1 SGHTA and CDR2 FQGNSA. The sample originates from a study of identical twins. General study points: Beta out-of-frame twin sharing showed a weaker excess.

This same sample was also taken into another study, of yellow fever vaccine responses in identical twins.

V gene TRBV7-2 combines with J gene TRBJ2-3; 8 bases agree with TRBD1. The receptor was derived from a woman aged 18-30 years in good health. The sample taken for sequencing was memory (CD45RO+) T cells sorted from blood. The CDR3 region has the DNA TGTGCCAGCAGCTTTACGTCAACAGGGGGGCCAGATACGCAGTATTTT. This sequence encodes CASSFTSTGGPDTQYF. Filled out from reference TRBV7-2 and TRBJ2-3, the complete variable domain reads GAGVSQSPSNKVTEKGKDVELRCDPISGHTALYWYRQSLGQGLEFLIYFQGNSAPDKSGLPSDRFSAERTGGSVSTLTIQRTQQEDSAVYLCASSFTSTGGPDTQYFGPGTRLTVL.